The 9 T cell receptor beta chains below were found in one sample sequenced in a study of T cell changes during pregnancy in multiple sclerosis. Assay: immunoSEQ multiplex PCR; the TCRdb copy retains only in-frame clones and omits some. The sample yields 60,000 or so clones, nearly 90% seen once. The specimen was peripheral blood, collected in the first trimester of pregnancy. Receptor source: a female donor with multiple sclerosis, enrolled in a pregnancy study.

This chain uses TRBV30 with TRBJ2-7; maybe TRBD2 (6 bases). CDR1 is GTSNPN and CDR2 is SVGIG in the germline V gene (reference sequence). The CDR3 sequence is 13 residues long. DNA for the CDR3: TGTGCAGGAGGGTGGGGCGGCACCTACGAGCAGTACTTC. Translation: CAGGWGGTYEQYF.

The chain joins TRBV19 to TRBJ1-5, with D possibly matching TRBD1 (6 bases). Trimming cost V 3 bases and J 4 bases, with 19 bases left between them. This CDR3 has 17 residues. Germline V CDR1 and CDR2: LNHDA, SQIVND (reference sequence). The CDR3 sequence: CASSMGQPLLGNQPQHF. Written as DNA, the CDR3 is TGTGCCAGTAGTATGGGACAACCCCTATTAGGTAATCAGCCCCAGCATTTT.

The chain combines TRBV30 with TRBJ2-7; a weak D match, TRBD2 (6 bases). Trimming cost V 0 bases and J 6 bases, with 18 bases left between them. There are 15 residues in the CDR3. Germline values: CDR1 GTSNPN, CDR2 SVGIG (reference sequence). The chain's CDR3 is CAWSVGGYGLREQYF. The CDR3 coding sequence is TGTGCCTGGAGTGTCGGAGGGTACGGCCTGCGCGAGCAGTACTTC.

The CDR3 DNA sequence: TGTGCCTGGAATCTAGGGGGGGATTCCGAGCAGTACTTC. Protein sequence: CAWNLGGDSEQYF. This chain joins TRBV30 and TRBJ2-7, with D possibly being TRBD2 (7 bases). Germline CDR1 reads GTSNPN; CDR2 reads SVGIG (reference sequence). CDR3 size: 13 residues. The V end lost 4 bases, the J end lost 6 bases, and 16 bases lay between the germline ends. Filled out from reference TRBV30 and TRBJ2-7, the complete variable domain reads SQTIHQWPATLVQPVGSPLSLECTVEGTSNPNLYWYRQAAGRGLQLLFYSVGIGQISSEVPQNLSASRPQDRQFILSSKKLLLSDSGFYLCAWNLGGDSEQYFGPGTRLTVT.

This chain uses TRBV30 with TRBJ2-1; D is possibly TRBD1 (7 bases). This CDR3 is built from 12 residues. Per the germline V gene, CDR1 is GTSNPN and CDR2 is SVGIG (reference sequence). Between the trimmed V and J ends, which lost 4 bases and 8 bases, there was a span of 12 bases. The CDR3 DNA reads TGTGCCTGGAAAGGAGGGGGCTATGAGCAGTTCTTC. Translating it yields CAWKGGGYEQFF.

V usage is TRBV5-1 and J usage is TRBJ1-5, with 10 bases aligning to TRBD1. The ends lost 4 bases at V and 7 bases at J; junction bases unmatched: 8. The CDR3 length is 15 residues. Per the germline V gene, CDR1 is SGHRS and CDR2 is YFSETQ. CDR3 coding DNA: TGCGCCAGCAGCCCAGGGACAGGGGCGAGGCAGCCCCAGCATTTT. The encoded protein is CASSPGTGARQPQHF.

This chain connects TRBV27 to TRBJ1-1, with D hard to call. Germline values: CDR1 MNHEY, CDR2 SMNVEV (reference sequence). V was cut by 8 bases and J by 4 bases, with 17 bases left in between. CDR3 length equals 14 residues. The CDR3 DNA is TGTGCCAGCCGACCCACAGAGGGAAGCACTGAAGCTTTCTTT. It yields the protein CASRPTEGSTEAFF.

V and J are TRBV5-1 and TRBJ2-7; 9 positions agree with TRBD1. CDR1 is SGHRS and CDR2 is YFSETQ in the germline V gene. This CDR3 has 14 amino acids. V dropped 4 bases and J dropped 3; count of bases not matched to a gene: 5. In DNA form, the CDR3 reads TGCGCCAGCAGCACGACGGGACAGGGCTACGAGCAGTACTTC. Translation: CASSTTGQGYEQYF.

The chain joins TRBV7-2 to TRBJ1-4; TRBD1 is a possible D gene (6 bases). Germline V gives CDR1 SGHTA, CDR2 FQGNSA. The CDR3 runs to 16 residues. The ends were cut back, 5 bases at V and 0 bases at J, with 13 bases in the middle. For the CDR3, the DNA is TGTGCCAGCAGCCATCGGACAGCAGCAACTAATGAAAAACTGTTTTTT. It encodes CASSHRTAATNEKLFF.